Here is one TCR beta chain with its context. This clone has a count of ten or more. Its recognized antigen is unknown. From the germline J gene comes the end of the CDR3, since the read stops 3 residues before it. For sequencing, equivalent amounts of genomic DNA were input from CVID and control samples. For every sample, a 60 bp segment covering the rearranged TCRbeta CDR3 region was amplified and then sequenced. The immunoSEQ assay, a bias-corrected multiplex PCR with high-throughput sequencing, was employed for TCRbeta amplification. The paper's data handling went like this. Every unique nucleotide sequence was considered a clone and was annotated with V, D and J genes, copy number and frequency. Sequences were labeled productive if in frame, and non-productive if out of frame or containing stop codons. As previously described, clonality was calculated on the basis of Shannon's entropy. Mean CDR3 Kyte-Doolittle hydropathy was derived from the predicted amino acid sequences of productive clones. Scaled V gene usage was hierarchically clustered using Manhattan distance and complete linkage with the R hclust function. Sharing of clones by CDR3 amino acid sequence was evaluated by resampling 12 repertoires per group over 100 rounds. The repertoires were screened for 70 published EBV-specific TCRbeta sequences and 245 published CMV-specific TCRbeta sequences. A couple of CVID samples that yielded fewer than 10,000 sequences were excluded from the analysis, so roughly 42 CVID repertoires were retained. Imported from immuneACCESS, the table was reduced by TCRdb to in-frame sequences with V and J called. These copies leave out some clones; in studies compared against another copy, an unresolved V gene accounts for under half, and the cause of the remainder is not known. The V and J calls and clone size were taken over from that table, and D and trimming were inferred from the DNA. In this sample the table shows about 52,000 clones, and no singletons are among them. The top ten clones comprise around 1.8% of the sample.

This entry belongs to a study of T cell clonality in common variable immunodeficiency (dated by TCRdb to between 2014 and 2017). General study outcomes and caveats: Compared with healthy controls, CVID subjects showed increased TCRbeta clonality (t-test p = 0.018), a feature most characteristic of about a third of subjects. CVID subjects shared fewer TCRbeta clones with each other than healthy controls did (p < 0.0001). Although equal DNA input was used, an average of about 80,000 unique sequences per sample was obtained for controls, compared with about 29,000 for CVID samples. The authors noted that sequencing repertoires of T cell subpopulations would be needed to clarify what caused the increased clonality in CVID. Correlations between repertoire features and clinical complications were limited by patient heterogeneity within the CVID cohort. CVID TCRbeta sequences were reported to have fewer deletions and N-nucleotide insertions and to lack highly modified clones with 13 or more V deletions.

The germline ends are 12 bases apart after V is trimmed by 0 bases and J by 0 bases. The CDR3 covers 15 residues, taking in both the cysteine and the phenylalanine. The 36 bases shown cover part of the CDR3, and their frame starts at base 1. CDR1 DFQATT and CDR2 SNEGSKA were looked up in the germline V gene (reference sequence). Both CVID patients and healthy controls were predominantly of Caucasian heritage. Heparinized peripheral whole blood samples of about 5 to 8.5 ml were obtained from each donor. TCRbeta CDR3 repertoires were sequenced from genomic DNA of adults with common variable immune deficiency (CVID) and healthy adult controls. The control group was made up of roughly 22 healthy adult volunteers (about ten male and roughly twelve female) whose ages ranged from about 20 to 70 years, with a mean age of nearly 35. Diluted blood was density-centrifuged over Hypaque 1077 or Ficoll-Paque to isolate peripheral blood mononuclear cells. Genomic DNA was obtained from unsorted mononuclear cells using either Qiagen column purification or a centrifugation-based method.

The chain employs TRBV20-1 and TRBJ2-7; a weak D assignment points to TRBD1 (5 bases agree). The source is a person between 18 and 75 years old in good health. Sequencing was carried out using peripheral blood mononuclear cells. The CDR3 loop reads CSARDSGFYSYEQYF. The sequenced part of the CDR3 DNA is TGCAGTGCTAGAGATTCAGGGTTCTACTCCTACGAG.